One sample yielded the 19 T cell receptor beta chains listed below, sequenced in a study of CD8 T cells in Susac syndrome. An amount of RNA that ranged from roughly 0.5 to 1 ug was reverse transcribed with random hexamers. MiXCR was run by TCRdb on the immunoSEQ multiplex PCR reads, yielding one entry per CDR3 protein. The sample includes 200,000 or so distinct CDR3 sequences, 92% of them seen just once. The sequenced sample consisted of CD8+ T cells from PBMCs. These receptors were taken from a human donor with multiple sclerosis.

The chain employs TRBV7-9 and TRBJ1-4, with TRBD1 identical over 8 bases. J was trimmed by 5 bases and V by 5 bases; bases with no gene match: 7. The germline CDR1 and CDR2 sequences are SEHNR and FQNEAQ (reference sequence). The CDR3 extends over 15 amino acids. The CDR3 DNA follows: TGTGCCAGCAGCCCGCGGGACAGGCCAAATGAAAAACTGTTTTTT. It yields the protein CASSPRDRPNEKLFF. Filled out from reference TRBV7-9 and TRBJ1-4, the complete variable domain reads DTGVSQNPRHKITKRGQNVTFRCDPISEHNRLYWYRQTLGQGPEFLTYFQNEAQLEKSRLLSDRFSAERPKGSFSTLEIQRTEQGDSAMYLCASSPRDRPNEKLFFGSGTQLSVL.

The gene calls are TRBV20-1 and TRBJ2-3; 7 positions match TRBD1. Germline lookup yields CDR1 DFQATT and CDR2 SNEGSKA (reference sequence). This CDR3 comprises 16 residues. V lost 0 bases and J lost 0; bases outside the gene matches: 6. The CDR3 protein is CSARDRQGTSTDTQYF. DNA of the CDR3: TGCAGTGCTAGAGATCGACAGGGCACTAGCACAGATACGCAGTATTTT.

This rearrangement joins TRBV27 to TRBJ2-3; D not resolved. V lost 2 bases, J lost 3 bases, and 15 bases lay in between. In germline, CDR1 is MNHEY, CDR2 SMNVEV (reference sequence). The CDR3 is 16 residues long. The CDR3 sequence: CASSLVTPAWTDTQYF. DNA of the CDR3: TGTGCCAGCAGTTTAGTGACTCCAGCCTGGACAGATACGCAGTATTTT.

This rearrangement joins TRBV12-3 or TRBV12-4 to TRBJ2-7; D possibly corresponds to TRBD2 (6 bases). V lost 3 bases and J 5 bases, leaving 17 bases between the germline ends. This CDR3 is 15 amino acids long. The CDR3 sequence is CASSFDPGAQDEQYF. Here the CDR3 DNA reads TGTGCCAGCAGTTTTGATCCGGGAGCCCAAGACGAGCAGTACTTC.

The chain has TRBV6-5 and TRBJ2-1; possible D gene TRBD2, 6 bases. CDR1 is MNHEY, CDR2 SVGAGI, per germline. Between the trimmed V and J ends, which lost 2 bases and 6 bases, there was a span of 8 bases. This CDR3 is 13 amino acids long. The CDR3 loop reads CASSYPGANEQFF. CDR3 sequence (DNA): TGTGCCAGCAGTTACCCGGGAGCCAATGAGCAGTTCTTC.

This chain connects TRBV2 to TRBJ2-5; D possibly corresponds to TRBD1 (6 bases). V was pared by 9 bases and J by 3 bases, with 20 bases between. Germline CDR1 is SNHLY and CDR2 is FYNNEI. CDR3 size: 15 residues. The CDR3 sequence is CASNGPGAGEETQYF. CDR3 bases: TGTGCCAGTAACGGACCTGGGGCAGGGGAAGAGACCCAGTACTTC.

The chain has TRBV18 and TRBJ2-2; 9 bases are shared with TRBD2. J lost 4 bases, V lost 3 bases, and 6 bases had no gene match. Per germline, CDR1 KGHSH and CDR2 LQKENI. The CDR3 loop spans 16 amino acids. The CDR3 protein is CASSPEPSGTTGELFF. The CDR3 DNA reads as TGTGCCAGCTCACCGGAGCCTAGCGGGACCACCGGGGAGCTGTTTTTT. Drawing the rest from reference TRBV18 and TRBJ2-2, the complete variable domain is NAGVMQNPRHLVRRRGQEARLRCSPMKGHSHVYWYRQLPEEGLKFMVYLQKENIIDESGMPKERFSAEFPKEGPSILRIQQVVRGDSAAYFCASSPEPSGTTGELFFGEGSRLTVL.

This chain joins TRBV4-2 and TRBJ1-5, with D perhaps TRBD1 (5 bases). Trimming pared 8 bases from V and 1 base from J, leaving 15 bases between. The CDR3 sequence is 15 residues long. The germline gives CDR1 LGHNA, CDR2 YNFKEQ. The CDR3 is CASGDDTPSNQPQHF. DNA for the CDR3: TGTGCCAGCGGGGACGACACCCCAAGCAATCAGCCCCAGCATTTT.

The V call is TRBV16, the J call TRBJ2-7; possibly TRBD2 for D (6 bases). V lost 3 bases and J 0 bases, leaving 12 bases between the germline ends. The germline CDR1 and CDR2 sequences are KGHSY and FQNENV. The CDR3 is 15 amino acids. DNA for the CDR3: TGTGCCAGCAGCCATCCGCTGCGGGACTCCTACGAGCAGTACTTC. Translated, it gives CASSHPLRDSYEQYF.

The chain couples TRBV5-4 to TRBJ2-1; TRBD2 matches 12 bases. Trimming took 2 bases from V and 9 from J; bases not matched to a gene: 12. This CDR3 spans 17 amino acids. Looked up from germline, CDR1 is SGHNT and CDR2 is YYREEE (reference sequence). CDR3 protein: CASSFKEPSSGRGEQFF. CDR3 nucleotide sequence: TGTGCCAGCAGCTTTAAGGAACCCTCTAGCGGGAGGGGTGAGCAGTTCTTC.

The chain recombines TRBV7-6 with TRBJ1-2; D unclear. This CDR3 has 12 residues. Looked up from germline, CDR1 is SGHVS and CDR2 is FNYEAQ. Trimming took 8 bases from V and 5 from J, leaving 12 bases between them. This CDR3 is CASGNTAYGYTF. The CDR3 DNA follows: TGTGCCAGCGGTAACACCGCATATGGCTACACCTTC.

This clonotype was seen only a few times. The chain couples TRBV9 to TRBJ2-5; TRBD1 or TRBD2 may be the D gene (6 bases each). Germline CDR1 SGDLS, CDR2 YYNGEE. The V end was cut by 0 bases, the J end by 4 bases, with 13 bases between. The CDR3 loop spans 15 amino acids. The CDR3 loop is CASSVGGGGRETQYF. DNA of the CDR3: TGTGCCAGCAGCGTAGGAGGTGGGGGGCGAGAGACCCAGTACTTC.

The chain uses TRBV5-6 and TRBJ2-2; D gene ambiguous. V was cut by 4 bases and J by 1 base, with 8 bases left in between. This CDR3 has 14 amino acids. Looked up from germline, CDR1 is SGHDT and CDR2 is YYEEEE. CDR3 protein: CASSPTLNTGELFF. The CDR3 DNA reads TGTGCCAGCAGCCCGACATTGAACACCGGGGAGCTGTTTTTT.

The V gene is TRBV12-3 or TRBV12-4, the J gene TRBJ1-2; possible D gene TRBD1, 5 bases. Trimming pared 4 bases from V and 3 bases from J, leaving 15 bases between. The CDR3 is made up of 15 amino acids. The CDR3 spells CASSSSDSPYYGYTF. The CDR3 DNA is TGTGCCAGCAGTTCCTCTGACAGTCCGTACTATGGCTACACCTTC.

The V gene is TRBV7-9, the J gene TRBJ2-3; 14 bases align to TRBD2. This CDR3 comprises 16 residues. CDR1 is SEHNR and CDR2 is FQNEAQ in the germline V gene (reference sequence). Trimming cost V 5 bases and J 9 bases; bases outside gene matches: 10. The CDR3 DNA is TGTGCCAGCAGCACGGGACTAGCGGGAGAACGGGAGACGCAGTATTTT. Protein sequence: CASSTGLAGERETQYF.

This rearrangement joins TRBV30 to TRBJ2-7, with TRBD1 identical over 12 bases. This CDR3 is 14 amino acids long. The V gene end was trimmed by 2 bases and the J gene end by 5 bases; junction bases not matched to a gene: 4. The germline gives CDR1 GTSNPN, CDR2 SVGIG (reference sequence). CDR3 sequence reads: CAWSTGTGGDEQYF. CDR3 bases: TGTGCCTGGAGTACCGGGACAGGGGGCGACGAGCAGTACTTC. The complete variable domain, with remaining parts taken from reference TRBV30 and TRBJ2-7, reads SQTIHQWPATLVQPVGSPLSLECTVEGTSNPNLYWYRQAAGRGLQLLFYSVGIGQISSEVPQNLSASRPQDRQFILSSKKLLLSDSGFYLCAWSTGTGGDEQYFGPGTRLTVT.

The V and J genes are TRBV7-2 and TRBJ1-1; D is unresolved. CDR1 is SGHTA and CDR2 is FQGNSA in the germline V gene. There are 14 residues in the CDR3. Trimming cost V 5 bases and J 5 bases, with 15 bases left between them. CDR3 in amino acids: CASSRTEVWTEAFF. CDR3 bases: TGTGCCAGCAGCCGGACCGAAGTCTGGACTGAAGCTTTCTTT.

The chain joins TRBV4-3 to TRBJ2-1, with 10 bases lining up with TRBD2. Losses at the gene ends were 3 bases for V and 2 bases for J; bases not matched to a gene: 4. This CDR3 contains 16 residues. Germline values: CDR1 LGHNA, CDR2 YSLEER. CDR3 sequence: CASSQYTSGTYNEQFF. The CDR3 DNA follows: TGCGCCAGCAGCCAGTATACTAGCGGGACCTACAATGAGCAGTTCTTC.

The rearrangement joins TRBV5-4 to TRBJ1-1, with unresolved D. The V end was cut by 2 bases, the J end by 6 bases, with 14 bases between. The germline V gene has CDR1 SGHNT and CDR2 YYREEE (reference sequence). The CDR3 runs 14 residues. The CDR3 DNA is TGTGCCAGCAGCTTTTCGGGTAACAAAGCTGAAGCTTTCTTT. Its translation: CASSFSGNKAEAFF.